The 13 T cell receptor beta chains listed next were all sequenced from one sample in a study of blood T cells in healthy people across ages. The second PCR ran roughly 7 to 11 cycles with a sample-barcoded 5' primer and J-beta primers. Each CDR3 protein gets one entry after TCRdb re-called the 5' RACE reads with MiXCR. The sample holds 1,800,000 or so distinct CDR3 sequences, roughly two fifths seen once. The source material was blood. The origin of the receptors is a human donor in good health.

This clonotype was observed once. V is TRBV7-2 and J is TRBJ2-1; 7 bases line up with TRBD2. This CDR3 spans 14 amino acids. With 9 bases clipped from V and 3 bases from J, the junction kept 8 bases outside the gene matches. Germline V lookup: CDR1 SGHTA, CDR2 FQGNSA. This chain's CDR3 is CASDWGGFYNEQFF. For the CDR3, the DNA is TGTGCCAGTGATTGGGGGGGGTTCTACAATGAGCAGTTCTTC.

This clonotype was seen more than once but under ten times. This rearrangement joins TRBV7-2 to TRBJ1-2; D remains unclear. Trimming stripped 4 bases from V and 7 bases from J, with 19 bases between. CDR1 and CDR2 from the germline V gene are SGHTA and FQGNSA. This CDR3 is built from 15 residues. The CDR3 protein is CASSSRFGLSSGYTF. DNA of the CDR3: TGTGCCAGCAGCTCAAGATTCGGGCTATCAAGTGGCTACACCTTC. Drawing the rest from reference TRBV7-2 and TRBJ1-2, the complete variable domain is GAGVSQSPSNKVTEKGKDVELRCDPISGHTALYWYRQSLGQGLEFLIYFQGNSAPDKSGLPSDRFSAERTGGSVSTLTIQRTQQEDSAVYLCASSSRFGLSSGYTFGSGTRLTVV.

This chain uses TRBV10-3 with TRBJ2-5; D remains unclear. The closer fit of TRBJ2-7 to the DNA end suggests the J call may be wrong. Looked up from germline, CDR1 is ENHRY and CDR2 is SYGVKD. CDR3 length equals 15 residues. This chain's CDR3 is CAISELSKVPYEQYF. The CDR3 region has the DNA TGTGCCATCAGTGAGTTGTCTAAAGTCCCGTACGAGCAGTACTTC.

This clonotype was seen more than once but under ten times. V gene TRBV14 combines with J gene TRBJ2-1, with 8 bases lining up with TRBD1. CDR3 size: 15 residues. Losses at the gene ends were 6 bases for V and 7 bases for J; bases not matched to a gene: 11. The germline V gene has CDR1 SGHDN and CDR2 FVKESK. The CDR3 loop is CASSHDRGVRNEQFF. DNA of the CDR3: TGTGCCAGCAGTCACGACAGGGGAGTTCGGAATGAGCAGTTCTTC.

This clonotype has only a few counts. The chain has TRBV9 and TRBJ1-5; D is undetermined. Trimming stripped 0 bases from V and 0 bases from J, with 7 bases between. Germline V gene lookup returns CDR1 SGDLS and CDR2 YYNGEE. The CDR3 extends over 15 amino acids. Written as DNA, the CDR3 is TGTGCCAGCAGCGTAGGACTTAGTAGCAATCAGCCCCAGCATTTT. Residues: CASSVGLSSNQPQHF.

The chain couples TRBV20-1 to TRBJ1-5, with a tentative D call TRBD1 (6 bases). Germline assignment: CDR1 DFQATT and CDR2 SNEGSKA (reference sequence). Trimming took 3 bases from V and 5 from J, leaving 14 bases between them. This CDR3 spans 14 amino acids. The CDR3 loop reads CSASSGRGDQPQHF. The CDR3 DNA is TGCAGTGCTAGTTCGGGCAGGGGCGATCAGCCCCAGCATTTT.

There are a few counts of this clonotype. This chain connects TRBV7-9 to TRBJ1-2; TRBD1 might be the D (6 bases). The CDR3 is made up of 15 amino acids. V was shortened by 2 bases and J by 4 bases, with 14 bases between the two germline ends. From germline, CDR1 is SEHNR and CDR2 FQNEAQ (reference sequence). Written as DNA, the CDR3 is TGTGCCAGCAGCTTATCGGGGGGGCCTCTCTATGGCTACACCTTC. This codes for CASSLSGGPLYGYTF. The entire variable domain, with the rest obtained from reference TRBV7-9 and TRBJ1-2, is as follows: DTGVSQNPRHKITKRGQNVTFRCDPISEHNRLYWYRQTLGQGPEFLTYFQNEAQLEKSRLLSDRFSAERPKGSFSTLEIQRTEQGDSAMYLCASSLSGGPLYGYTFGSGTRLTVV.

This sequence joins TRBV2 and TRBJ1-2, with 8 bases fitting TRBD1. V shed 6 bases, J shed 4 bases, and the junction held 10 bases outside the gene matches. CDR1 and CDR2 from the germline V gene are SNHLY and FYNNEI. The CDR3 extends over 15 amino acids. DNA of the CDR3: TGTGCCAGCAGGGACACAGGGGGACCTGTCTATGGCTACACCTTC. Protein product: CASRDTGGPVYGYTF.

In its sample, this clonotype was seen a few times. DNA for the CDR3: TGCAGTGCTAGCGACAGGGACTCTGGAAACACCATATATTTT. This encodes CSASDRDSGNTIYF. The chain joins TRBV20-1 to TRBJ1-3, with 7 bases that match TRBD1. With 3 bases clipped from V and 0 bases from J, the junction kept 2 bases outside the gene matches. The germline CDR1 and CDR2 sequences are DFQATT and SNEGSKA (reference sequence). The CDR3 spans 14 residues.

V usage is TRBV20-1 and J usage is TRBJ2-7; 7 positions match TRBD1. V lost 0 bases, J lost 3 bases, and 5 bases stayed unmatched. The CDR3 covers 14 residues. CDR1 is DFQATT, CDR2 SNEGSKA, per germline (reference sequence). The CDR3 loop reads CSAREGGDYYEQYF. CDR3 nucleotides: TGCAGTGCTAGAGAAGGGGGCGACTACTACGAGCAGTACTTC.

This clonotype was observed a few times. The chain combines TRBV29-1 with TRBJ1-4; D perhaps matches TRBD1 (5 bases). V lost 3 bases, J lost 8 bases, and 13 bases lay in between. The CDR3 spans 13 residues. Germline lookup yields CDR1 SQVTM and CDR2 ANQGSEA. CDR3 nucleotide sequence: TGCAGCGTTGAGGGACCGGTCCGGGAAAAACTGTTTTTT. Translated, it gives CSVEGPVREKLFF. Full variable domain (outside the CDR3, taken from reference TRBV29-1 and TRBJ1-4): SAVISQKPSRDICQRGTSLTIQCQVDSQVTMMFWYRQQPGQSLTLIATANQGSEATYESGFVIDKFPISRPNLTFSTLTVSNMSPEDSSIYLCSVEGPVREKLFFGSGTQLSVL.

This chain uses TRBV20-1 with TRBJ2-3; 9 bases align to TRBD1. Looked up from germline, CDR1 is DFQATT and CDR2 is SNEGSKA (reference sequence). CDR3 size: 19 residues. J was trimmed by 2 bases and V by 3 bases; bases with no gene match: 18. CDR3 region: CSASLAVFGQGPFTDTQYF. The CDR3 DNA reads TGCAGTGCTAGTCTAGCAGTGTTCGGACAGGGGCCTTTCACAGATACGCAGTATTTT.

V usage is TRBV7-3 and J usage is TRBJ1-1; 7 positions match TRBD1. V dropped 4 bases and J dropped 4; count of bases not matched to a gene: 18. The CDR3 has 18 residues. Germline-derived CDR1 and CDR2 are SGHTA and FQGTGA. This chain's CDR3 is CASSYGLRGLNRGTEAFF. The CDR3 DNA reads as TGTGCCAGCAGCTATGGATTAAGGGGGCTGAACAGGGGCACTGAAGCTTTCTTT. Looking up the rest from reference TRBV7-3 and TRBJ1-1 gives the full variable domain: GAGVSQTPSNKVTEKGKYVELRCDPISGHTALYWYRQSLGQGPEFLIYFQGTGAADDSGLPNDRFFAVRPEGSVSTLKIQRTERGDSAVYLCASSYGLRGLNRGTEAFFGQGTRLTVV.